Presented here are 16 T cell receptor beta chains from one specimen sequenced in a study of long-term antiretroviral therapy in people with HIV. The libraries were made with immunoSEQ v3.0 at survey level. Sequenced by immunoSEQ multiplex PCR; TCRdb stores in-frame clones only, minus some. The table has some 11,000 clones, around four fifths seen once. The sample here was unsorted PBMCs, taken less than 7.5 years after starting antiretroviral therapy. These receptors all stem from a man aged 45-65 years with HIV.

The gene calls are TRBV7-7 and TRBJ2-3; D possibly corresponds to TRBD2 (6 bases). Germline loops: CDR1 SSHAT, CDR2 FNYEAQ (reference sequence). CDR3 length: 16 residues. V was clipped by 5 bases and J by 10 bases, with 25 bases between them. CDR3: CASSPTPGLAIGAQYF. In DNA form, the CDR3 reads TGTGCCAGCAGCCCGACCCCGGGACTCGCCATAGGTGCGCAGTATTTT.

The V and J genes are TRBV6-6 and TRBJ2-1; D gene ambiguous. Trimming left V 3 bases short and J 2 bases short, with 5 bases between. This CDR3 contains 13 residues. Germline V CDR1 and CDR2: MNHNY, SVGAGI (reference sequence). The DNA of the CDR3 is TGTGCCAGCAGTTATAGCCCCTACAATGAGCAGTTCTTC. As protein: CASSYSPYNEQFF.

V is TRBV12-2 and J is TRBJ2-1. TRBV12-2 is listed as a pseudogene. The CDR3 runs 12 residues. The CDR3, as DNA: TGTGCAAGTCGCCTCTCCGGGGCACGCCAGTTCTTC. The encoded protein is CASRLSGARQFF.

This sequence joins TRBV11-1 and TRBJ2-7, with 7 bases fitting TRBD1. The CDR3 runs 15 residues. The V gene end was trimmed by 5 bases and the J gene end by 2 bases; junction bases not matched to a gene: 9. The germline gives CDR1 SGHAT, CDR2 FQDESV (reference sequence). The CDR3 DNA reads TGTGCCAGCAGCGTCACCGGGACAGAGACCTACGAGCAGTACTTC. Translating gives CASSVTGTETYEQYF.

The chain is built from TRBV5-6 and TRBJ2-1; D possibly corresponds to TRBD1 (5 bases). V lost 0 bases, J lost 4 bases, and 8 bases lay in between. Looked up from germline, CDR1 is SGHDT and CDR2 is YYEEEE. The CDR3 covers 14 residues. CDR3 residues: CASSLVDMYNEQFF. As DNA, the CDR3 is TGTGCCAGCAGCTTGGTGGACATGTACAATGAGCAGTTCTTC. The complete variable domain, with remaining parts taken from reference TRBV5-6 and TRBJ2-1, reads DAGVTQSPTHLIKTRGQQVTLRCSPKSGHDTVSWYQQALGQGPQFIFQYYEEEERQRGNFPDRFSGHQFPNYSSELNVNALLLGDSALYLCASSLVDMYNEQFFGPGTRLTVL.

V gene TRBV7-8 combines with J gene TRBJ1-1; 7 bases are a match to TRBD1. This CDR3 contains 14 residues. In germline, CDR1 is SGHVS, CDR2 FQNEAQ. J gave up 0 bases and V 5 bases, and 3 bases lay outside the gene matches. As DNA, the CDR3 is TGTGCCAGCAGCCTCGGGACAGTGAACACTGAAGCTTTCTTT. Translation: CASSLGTVNTEAFF.

CDR3 sequence reads: CAWSVFDTQYF. In DNA form, the CDR3 reads TGTGCCTGGAGTGTCTTCGATACGCAGTATTTT. The chain uses TRBV30 and TRBJ2-3; D is undetermined. Germline V gives CDR1 GTSNPN, CDR2 SVGIG (reference sequence). Deletions cut 0 bases from V and 6 bases from J, with 4 bases between. The CDR3 runs 11 residues.

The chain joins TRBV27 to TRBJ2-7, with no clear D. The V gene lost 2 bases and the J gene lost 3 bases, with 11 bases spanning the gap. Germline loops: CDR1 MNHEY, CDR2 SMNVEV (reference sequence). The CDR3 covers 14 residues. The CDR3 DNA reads TGTGCCAGCAGTTTAGGTTCTTCCCACTACGAGCAGTACTTC. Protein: CASSLGSSHYEQYF.

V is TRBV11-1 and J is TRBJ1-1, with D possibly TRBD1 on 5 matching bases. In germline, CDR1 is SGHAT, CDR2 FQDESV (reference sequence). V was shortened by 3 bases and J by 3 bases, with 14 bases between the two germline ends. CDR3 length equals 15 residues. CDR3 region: CASSLWGGEDTEAFF. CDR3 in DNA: TGTGCCAGCAGCTTGTGGGGGGGTGAAGACACTGAAGCTTTCTTT.

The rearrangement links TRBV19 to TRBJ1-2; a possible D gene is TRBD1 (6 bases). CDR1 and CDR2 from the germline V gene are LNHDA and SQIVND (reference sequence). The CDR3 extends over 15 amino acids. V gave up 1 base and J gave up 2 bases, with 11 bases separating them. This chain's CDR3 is CASSIGTGWNYGYTF. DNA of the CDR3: TGTGCCAGTAGTATAGGTACAGGGTGGAACTATGGCTACACCTTC.

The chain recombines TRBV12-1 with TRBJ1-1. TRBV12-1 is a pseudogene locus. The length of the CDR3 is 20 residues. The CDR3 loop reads CASSFRLGTKGLVFHTEAFF. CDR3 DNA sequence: TGTGCCAGCAGCTTCCGTCTCGGGACCAAGGGGTTAGTTTTCCACACTGAAGCTTTCTTT.

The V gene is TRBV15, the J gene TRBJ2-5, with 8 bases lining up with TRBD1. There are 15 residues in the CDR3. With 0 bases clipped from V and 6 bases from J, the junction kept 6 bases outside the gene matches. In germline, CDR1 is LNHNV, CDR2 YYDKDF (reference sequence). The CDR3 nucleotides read TGTGCCACCAGCAGAGACGTGACAGGGGAGAAGACCCAGTACTTC. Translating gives CATSRDVTGEKTQYF. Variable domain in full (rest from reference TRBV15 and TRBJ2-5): DAMVIQNPRYQVTQFGKPVTLSCSQTLNHNVMYWYQQKSSQAPKLLFHYYDKDFNNEADTPDNFQSRRPNTSFCFLDIRSPGLGDTAMYLCATSRDVTGEKTQYFGPGTRLLVL.

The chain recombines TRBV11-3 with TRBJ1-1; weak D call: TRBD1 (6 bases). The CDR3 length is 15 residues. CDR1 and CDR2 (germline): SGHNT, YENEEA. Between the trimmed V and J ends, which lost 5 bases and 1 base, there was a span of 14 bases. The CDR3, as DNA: TGTGCCAGCAGCGGAATGTCGACAGGGAACACTGAAGCTTTCTTT. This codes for CASSGMSTGNTEAFF.

Here the CDR3 DNA reads TGCGCCAGCGCCAAGGTCACCGGGGAGCTGTTTTTT. Encoded protein: CASAKVTGELFF. The J gene is TRBJ2-2, the V gene TRBV4-1; D call uncertain. The CDR3 contains 12 residues. V was clipped by 8 bases and J by 4 bases, with 8 bases between them. Germline CDR1 MGHRA, CDR2 YSYEKL.

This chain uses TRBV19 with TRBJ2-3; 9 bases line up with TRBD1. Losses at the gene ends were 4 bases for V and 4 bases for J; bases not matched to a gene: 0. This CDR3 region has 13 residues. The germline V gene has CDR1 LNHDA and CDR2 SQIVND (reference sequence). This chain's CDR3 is CASSNRGPDTQYF. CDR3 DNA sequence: TGTGCCAGTAGTAACAGGGGGCCAGATACGCAGTATTTT.

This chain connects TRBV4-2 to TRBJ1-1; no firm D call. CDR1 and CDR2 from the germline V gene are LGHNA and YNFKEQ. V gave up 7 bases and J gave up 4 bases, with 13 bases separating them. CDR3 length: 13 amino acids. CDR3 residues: CASTDGLTTEAFF. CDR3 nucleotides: TGTGCCAGCACGGACGGTTTGACCACTGAAGCTTTCTTT.